This TCR beta chain was found in a study of T cell repertoires in cytomegalovirus infection. V was pared by 5 bases and J by 13 bases, with 13 bases between. This CDR3 is built from 11 residues. Germline values: CDR1 SGHDT, CDR2 YYEEEE. To note about this clonotype: What it binds is unknown.

TCRdb analysed the reads with MiXCR anew, one entry per CDR3 protein. The table lists fewer than 950,000 distinct CDR3 sequences, over 25% of them singletons. The origin of this receptor is a human donor in good health (CMV status not recorded). Some clones in this sample may be carry-over from other donors' samples. The chain recombines TRBV5-6 with TRBJ2-1; D ambiguous. The specimen comprised cultured CD8+ T cells from PBMCs, sampled from culture after CMV antigen stimulation. The CDR3 region has the DNA TGTGCCAGCAGTACAGCGATTGATCAGTTCTTC. Translation: CASSTAIDQFF.